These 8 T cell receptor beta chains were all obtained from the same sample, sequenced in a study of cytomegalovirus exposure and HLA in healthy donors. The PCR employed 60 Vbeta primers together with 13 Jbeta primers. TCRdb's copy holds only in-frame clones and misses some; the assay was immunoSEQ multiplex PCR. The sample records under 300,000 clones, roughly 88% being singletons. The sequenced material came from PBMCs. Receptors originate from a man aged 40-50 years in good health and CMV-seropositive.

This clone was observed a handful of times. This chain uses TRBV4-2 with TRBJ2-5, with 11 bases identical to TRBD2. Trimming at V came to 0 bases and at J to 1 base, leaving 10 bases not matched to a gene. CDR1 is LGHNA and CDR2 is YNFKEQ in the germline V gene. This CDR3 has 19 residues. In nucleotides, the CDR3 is TGTGCCAGCAGCCAAGATGGGCTAGCGGGAGGCCTAGGCCAAGAGACCCAGTACTTC. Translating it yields CASSQDGLAGGLGQETQYF.

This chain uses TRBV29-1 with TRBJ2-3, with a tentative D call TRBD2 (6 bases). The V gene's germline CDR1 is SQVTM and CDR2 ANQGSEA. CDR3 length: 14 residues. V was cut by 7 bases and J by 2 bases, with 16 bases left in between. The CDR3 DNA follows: TGCAGCGCCCCAGCCTCGGGGGTCACAGATACGCAGTATTTT. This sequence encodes CSAPASGVTDTQYF.

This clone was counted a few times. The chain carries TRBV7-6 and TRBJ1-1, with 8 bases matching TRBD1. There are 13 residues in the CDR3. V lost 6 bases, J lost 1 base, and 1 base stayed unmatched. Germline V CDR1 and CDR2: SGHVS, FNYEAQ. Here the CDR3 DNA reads TGTGCCAGCAGTGGACAGGGGAACACTGAAGCTTTCTTT. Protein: CASSGQGNTEAFF. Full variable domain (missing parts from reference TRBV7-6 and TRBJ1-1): GAGVSQSPRYKVTKRGQDVALRCDPISGHVSLYWYRQALGQGPEFLTYFNYEAQQDKSGLPNDRFSAERPEGSISTLTIQRTEQRDSAMYRCASSGQGNTEAFFGQGTRLTVV.

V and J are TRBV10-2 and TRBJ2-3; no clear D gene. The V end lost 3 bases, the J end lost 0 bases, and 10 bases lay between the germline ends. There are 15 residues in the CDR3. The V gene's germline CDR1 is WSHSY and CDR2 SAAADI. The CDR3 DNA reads TGCGCCAGCAGTGACATGGCCCCAAGCACAGATACGCAGTATTTT. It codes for CASSDMAPSTDTQYF.

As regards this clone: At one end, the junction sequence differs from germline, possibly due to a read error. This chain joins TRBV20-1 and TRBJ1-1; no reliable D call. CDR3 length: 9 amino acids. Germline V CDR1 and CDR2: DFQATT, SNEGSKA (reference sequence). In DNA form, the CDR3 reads TGCAGTGTAAACAATGAAGCTTTCTTT. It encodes CSVNNEAFF.

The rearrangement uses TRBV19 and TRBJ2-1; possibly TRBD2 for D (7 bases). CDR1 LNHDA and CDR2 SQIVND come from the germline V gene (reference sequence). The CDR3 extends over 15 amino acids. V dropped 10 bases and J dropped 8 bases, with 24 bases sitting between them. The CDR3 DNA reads TGTGCCACAAGGGGGGGGACTTTGGGGATCTATGAGCAGTTCTTC. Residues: CATRGGTLGIYEQFF.

Here the CDR3 reads CASSVGRTGFEKLFF. As DNA, the CDR3 is TGTGCCAGCAGCGTCGGTCGGACAGGGTTTGAAAAACTGTTTTTT. The chain recombines TRBV13 with TRBJ1-4; TRBD1 agrees at 8 bases. This CDR3 is built from 15 residues. The J segment lost 7 bases and the V segment lost 5 bases, leaving 9 bases of the junction unmatched. CDR1 is PRHDT and CDR2 is FYEKMQ in the germline V gene (reference sequence).

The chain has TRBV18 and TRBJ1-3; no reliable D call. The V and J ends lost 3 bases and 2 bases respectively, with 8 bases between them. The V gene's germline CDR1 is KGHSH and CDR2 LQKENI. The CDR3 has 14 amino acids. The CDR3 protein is CASSPGQPGNTIYF. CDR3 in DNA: TGTGCCAGCTCACCGGGCCAGCCTGGAAACACCATATATTTT.